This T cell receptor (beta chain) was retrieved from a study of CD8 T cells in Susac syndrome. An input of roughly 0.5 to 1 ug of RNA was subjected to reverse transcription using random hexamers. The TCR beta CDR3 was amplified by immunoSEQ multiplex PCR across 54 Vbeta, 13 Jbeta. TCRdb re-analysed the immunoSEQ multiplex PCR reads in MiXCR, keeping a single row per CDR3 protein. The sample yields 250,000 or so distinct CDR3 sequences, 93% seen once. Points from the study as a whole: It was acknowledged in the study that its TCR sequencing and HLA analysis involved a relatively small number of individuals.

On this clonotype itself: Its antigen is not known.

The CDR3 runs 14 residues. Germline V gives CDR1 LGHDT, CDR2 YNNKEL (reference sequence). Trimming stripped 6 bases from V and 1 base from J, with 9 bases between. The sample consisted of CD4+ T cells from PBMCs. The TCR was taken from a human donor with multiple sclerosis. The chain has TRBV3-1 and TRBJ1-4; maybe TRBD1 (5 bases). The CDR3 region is CASRPGLTNEKLFF. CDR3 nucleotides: TGTGCCAGCAGGCCAGGGCTAACTAATGAAAAACTGTTTTTT.